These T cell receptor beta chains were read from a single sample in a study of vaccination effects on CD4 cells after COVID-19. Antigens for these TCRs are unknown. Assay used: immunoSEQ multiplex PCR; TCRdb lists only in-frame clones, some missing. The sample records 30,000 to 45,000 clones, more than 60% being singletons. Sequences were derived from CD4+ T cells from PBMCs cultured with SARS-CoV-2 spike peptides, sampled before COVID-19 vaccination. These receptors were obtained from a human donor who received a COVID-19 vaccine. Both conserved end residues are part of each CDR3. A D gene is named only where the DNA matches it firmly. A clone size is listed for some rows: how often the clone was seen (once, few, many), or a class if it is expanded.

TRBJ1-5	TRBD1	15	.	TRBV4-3	CASSQDGQGGQPQHF
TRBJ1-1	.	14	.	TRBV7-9	CASSPAGGNTEAFF
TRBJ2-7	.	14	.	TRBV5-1	CASSLDRFSYEQYF
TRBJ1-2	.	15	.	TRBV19	CASRFEGLVLSGYTF
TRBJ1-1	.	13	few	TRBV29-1	CSVLGHMNTEAFF
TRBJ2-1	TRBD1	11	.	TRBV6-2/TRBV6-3	CASSHGTGEFF
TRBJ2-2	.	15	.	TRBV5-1	CASSTGTLNTGELFF
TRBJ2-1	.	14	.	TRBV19	CATQARSSYNEQFF
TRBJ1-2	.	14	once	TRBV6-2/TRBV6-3	CASSYSTANYGYTF
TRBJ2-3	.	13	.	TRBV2	CASLREITDTQYF
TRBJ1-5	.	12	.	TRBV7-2	CASSLDYQPQHF
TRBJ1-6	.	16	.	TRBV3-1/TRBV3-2	CASSQEPGSRNSPLHF
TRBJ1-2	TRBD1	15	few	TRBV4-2	CASSWEDREIYGYTF
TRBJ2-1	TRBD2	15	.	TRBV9	CASSVSGGGSGEQFF
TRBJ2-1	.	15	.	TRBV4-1	CASSLFFGGRDEQFF
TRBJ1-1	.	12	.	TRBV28	CASSGPKGQAFF
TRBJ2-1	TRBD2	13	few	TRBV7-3	CASSLGASGEQFF
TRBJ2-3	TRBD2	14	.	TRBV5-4	CASSRTSGTDTQYF
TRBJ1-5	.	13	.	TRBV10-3	CAITGRLNQPQHF
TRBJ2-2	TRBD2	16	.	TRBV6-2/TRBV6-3	CASSFGLAGETGELFF
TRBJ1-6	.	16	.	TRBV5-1	CASSLDRSENNSPLHF
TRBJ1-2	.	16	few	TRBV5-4	CASSSQRQRLNYGYTF
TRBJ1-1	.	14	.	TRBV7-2	CASSLVSSSPRAFF